Detailed here is one T cell receptor beta chain. Its antigen is not known. The assay was immunoSEQ multiplex PCR, and TCRdb's table has in-frame clones only and misses some. The profile shows around 99,000 clones, roughly 90% of them singletons. This specimen comes from a study of graft-versus-host responses after intestinal transplantation. Study-wide results and caveats: There were GvH clones found in recipient marrow, and some of them appeared first in ileum or blood.

Germline assignment: CDR1 SGDLS and CDR2 YYNGEE. This CDR3 is built from 14 residues. Trimming shortened V by 0 bases and J by 3 bases, and 9 bases separated the two germline ends. The chain has TRBV9 and TRBJ1-1, with D hard to call. This receptor was taken from a human donor who was the organ donor for an intestinal transplant. The specimen was unstimulated CD4+ T cells sorted from spleen or lymph node cells, collected before transplant. The DNA for the CDR3 is TGTGCCAGCAGCGTAGCAGGAAAGGACACTGAAGCTTTCTTT. It translates to CASSVAGKDTEAFF.